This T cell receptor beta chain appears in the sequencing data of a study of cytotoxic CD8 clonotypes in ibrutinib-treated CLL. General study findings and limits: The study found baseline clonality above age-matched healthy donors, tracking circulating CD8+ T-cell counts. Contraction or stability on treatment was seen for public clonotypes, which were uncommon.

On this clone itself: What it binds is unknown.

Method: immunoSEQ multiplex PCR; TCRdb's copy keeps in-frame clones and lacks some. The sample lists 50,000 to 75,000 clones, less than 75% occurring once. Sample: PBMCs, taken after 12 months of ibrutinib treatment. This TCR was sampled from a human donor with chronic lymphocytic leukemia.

CDR3 protein: CASSWGTGANEKLFF. The DNA for the CDR3 is TGTGCCAGCAGCTGGGGGACTGGGGCTAATGAAAAACTGTTTTTT. This chain links TRBV5-6 with TRBJ1-4, with D tentatively TRBD1 (5 bases). Trimming shortened V by 3 bases and J by 3 bases, and 12 bases separated the two germline ends. Germline V gene sequence: CDR1 SGHDT, CDR2 YYEEEE. The CDR3 runs to 15 residues.